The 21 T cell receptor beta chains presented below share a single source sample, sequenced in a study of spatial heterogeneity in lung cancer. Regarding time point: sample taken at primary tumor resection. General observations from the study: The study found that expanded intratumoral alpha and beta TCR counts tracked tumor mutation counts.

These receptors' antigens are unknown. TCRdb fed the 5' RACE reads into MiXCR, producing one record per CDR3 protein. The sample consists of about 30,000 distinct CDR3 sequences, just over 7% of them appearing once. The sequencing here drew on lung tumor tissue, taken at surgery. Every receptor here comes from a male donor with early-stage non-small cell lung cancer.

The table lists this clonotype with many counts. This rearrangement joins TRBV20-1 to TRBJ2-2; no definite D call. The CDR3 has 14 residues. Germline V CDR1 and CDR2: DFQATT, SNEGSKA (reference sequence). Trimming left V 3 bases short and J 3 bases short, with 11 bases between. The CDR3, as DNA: TGCAGTGCTAGCCGGGTCGAATACACCGGGGAGCTGTTTTTT. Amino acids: CSASRVEYTGELFF.

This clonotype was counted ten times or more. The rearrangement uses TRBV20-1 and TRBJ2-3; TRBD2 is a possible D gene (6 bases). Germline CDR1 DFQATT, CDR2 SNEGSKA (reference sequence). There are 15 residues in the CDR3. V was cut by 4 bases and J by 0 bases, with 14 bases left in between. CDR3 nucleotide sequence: TGCAGTGCTAAAGCGGGCAGCCTAAGCACAGATACGCAGTATTTT. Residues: CSAKAGSLSTDTQYF.

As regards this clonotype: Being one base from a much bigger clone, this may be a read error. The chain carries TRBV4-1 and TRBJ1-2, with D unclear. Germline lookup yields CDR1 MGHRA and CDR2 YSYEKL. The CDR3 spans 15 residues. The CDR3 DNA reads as TGCGCCAGCAGCCCTTACCAAGTAGGAGACTATGGCTGCACCTTC. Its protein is CASSPYQVGDYGCTF.

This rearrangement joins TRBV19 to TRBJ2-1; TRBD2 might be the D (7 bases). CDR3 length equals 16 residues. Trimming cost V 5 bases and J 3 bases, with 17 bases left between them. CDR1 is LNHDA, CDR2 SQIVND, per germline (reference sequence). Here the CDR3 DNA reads TGTGCCAGTAGTCGTGGTTTAGGGGGGGTCTACAATGAGCAGTTCTTC. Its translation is CASSRGLGGVYNEQFF.

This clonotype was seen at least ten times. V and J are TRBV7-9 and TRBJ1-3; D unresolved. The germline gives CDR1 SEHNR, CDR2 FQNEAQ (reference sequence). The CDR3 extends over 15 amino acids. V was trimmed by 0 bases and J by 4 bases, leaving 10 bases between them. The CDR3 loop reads CASSLAGASGNTIYF. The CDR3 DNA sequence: TGTGCCAGCAGCTTAGCCGGAGCGAGCGGAAACACCATATATTTT.

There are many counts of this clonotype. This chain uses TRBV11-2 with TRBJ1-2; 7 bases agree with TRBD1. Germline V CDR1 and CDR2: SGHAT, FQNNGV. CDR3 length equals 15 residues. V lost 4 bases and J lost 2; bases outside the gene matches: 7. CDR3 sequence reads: CASSSRQGLNYGYTF. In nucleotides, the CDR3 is TGTGCCAGCAGCTCGCGACAGGGCCTGAACTATGGCTACACCTTC.

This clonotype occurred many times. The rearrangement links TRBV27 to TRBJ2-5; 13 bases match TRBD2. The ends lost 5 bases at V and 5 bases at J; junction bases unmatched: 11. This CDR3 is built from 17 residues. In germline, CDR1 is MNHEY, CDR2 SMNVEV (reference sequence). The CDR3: CASSQGLAGESGETQYF. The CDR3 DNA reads TGTGCCAGCAGTCAAGGACTAGCGGGGGAATCGGGGGAGACCCAGTACTTC.

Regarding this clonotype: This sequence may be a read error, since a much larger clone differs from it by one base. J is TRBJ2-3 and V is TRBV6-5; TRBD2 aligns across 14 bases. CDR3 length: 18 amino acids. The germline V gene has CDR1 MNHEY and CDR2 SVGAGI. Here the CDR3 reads CASTQQTSGGVSTDTPYF. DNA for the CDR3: TGTGCCAGCACCCAGCAGACTAGCGGGGGGGTTAGCACAGATACGCCGTATTTT.

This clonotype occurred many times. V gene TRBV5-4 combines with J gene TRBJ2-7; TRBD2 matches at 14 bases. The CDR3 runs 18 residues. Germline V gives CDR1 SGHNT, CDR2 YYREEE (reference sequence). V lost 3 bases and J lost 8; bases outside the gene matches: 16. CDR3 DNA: TGTGCCAGCAGCTCGAGACTAGCGGGGGGGCAACAGCTAGCGAAGCAGTACTTC. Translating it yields CASSSRLAGGQQLAKQYF.

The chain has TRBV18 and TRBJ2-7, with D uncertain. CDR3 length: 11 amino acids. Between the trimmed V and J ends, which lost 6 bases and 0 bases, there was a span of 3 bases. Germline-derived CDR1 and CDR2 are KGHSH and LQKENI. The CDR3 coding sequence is TGTGCCAGCTCGCTCTCCTACGAGCAGTACTTC. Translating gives CASSLSYEQYF. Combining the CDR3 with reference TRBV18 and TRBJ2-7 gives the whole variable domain NAGVMQNPRHLVRRRGQEARLRCSPMKGHSHVYWYRQLPEEGLKFMVYLQKENIIDESGMPKERFSAEFPKEGPSILRIQQVVRGDSAAYFCASSLSYEQYFGPGTRLTVT.

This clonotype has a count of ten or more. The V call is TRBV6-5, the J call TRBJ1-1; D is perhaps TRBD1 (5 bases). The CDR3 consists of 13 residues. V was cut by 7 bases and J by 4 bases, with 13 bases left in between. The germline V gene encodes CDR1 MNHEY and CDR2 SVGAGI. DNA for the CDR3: TGTGCCAGCACCCCTAGGAGGGGCACTGAAGCTTTCTTT. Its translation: CASTPRRGTEAFF.

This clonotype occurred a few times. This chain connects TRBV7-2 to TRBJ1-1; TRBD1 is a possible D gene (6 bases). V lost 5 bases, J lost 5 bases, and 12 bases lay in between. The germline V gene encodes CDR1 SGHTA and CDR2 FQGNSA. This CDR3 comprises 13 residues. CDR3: CASSLTGFTEAFF. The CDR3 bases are TGTGCCAGCAGCCTAACAGGGTTTACTGAAGCTTTCTTT.

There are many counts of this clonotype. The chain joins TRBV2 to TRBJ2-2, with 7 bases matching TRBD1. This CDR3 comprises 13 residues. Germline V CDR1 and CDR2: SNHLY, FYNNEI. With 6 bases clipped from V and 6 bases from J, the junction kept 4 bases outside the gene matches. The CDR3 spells CASRPQGAGELFF. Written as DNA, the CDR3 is TGTGCCAGCAGGCCTCAGGGGGCCGGGGAGCTGTTTTTT.

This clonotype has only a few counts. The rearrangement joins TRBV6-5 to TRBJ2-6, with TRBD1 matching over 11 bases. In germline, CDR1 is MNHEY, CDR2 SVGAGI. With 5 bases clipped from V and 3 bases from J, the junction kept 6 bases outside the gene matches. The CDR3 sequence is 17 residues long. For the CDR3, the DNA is TGTGCCAGCAGTCGGGACAGGGGGTGGTATGGGGCCAACGTCCTGACTTTC. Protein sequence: CASSRDRGWYGANVLTF.

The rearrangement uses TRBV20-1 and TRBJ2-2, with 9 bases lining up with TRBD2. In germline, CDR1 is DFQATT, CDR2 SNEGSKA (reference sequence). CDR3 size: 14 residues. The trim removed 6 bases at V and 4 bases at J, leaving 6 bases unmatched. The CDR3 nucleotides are TGCAGTGCAAGACGAGCGGGGGGCACCGGGGAGCTGTTTTTT. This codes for CSARRAGGTGELFF.

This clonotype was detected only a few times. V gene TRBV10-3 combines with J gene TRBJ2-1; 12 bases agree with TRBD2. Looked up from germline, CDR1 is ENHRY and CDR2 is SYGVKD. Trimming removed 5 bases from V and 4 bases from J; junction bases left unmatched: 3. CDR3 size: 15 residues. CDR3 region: CAISTSGGTYNEQFF. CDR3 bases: TGTGCCATCAGTACTAGCGGGGGGACTTACAATGAGCAGTTCTTC.

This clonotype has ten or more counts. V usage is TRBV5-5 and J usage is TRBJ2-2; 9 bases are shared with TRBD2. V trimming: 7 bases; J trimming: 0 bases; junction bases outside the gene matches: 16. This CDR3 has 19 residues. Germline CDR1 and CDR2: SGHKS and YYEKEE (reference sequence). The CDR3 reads CASSRGASGALANTGELFF. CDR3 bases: TGTGCCAGCTCGCGGGGGGCTAGCGGGGCTCTCGCGAACACCGGGGAGCTGTTTTTT. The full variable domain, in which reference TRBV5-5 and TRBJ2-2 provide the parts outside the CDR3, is DAGVTQSPTHLIKTRGQQVTLRCSPISGHKSVSWYQQVLGQGPQFIFQYYEKEERGRGNFPDRFSARQFPNYSSELNVNALLLGDSALYLCASSRGASGALANTGELFFGEGSRLTVL.

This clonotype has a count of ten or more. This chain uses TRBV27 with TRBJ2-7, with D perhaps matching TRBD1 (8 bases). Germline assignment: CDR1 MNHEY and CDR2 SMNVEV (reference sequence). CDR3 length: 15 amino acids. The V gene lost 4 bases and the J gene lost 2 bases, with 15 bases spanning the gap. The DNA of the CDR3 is TGTGCCAGCAGTTCCACAGGGGGGGTAACCTACGAGCAGTACTTC. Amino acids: CASSSTGGVTYEQYF.

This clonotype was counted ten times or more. Written as DNA, the CDR3 is TGTGCCAGCTCACCATCCGGACCGATAAATTCACCCCTCCACTTT. This gives the protein CASSPSGPINSPLHF. V usage is TRBV18 and J usage is TRBJ1-6; D gene ambiguous. In germline, CDR1 is KGHSH, CDR2 LQKENI. The ends were cut back, 2 bases at V and 7 bases at J, with 12 bases in the middle. CDR3 size: 15 residues. The full variable domain, with the rest looked up from reference TRBV18 and TRBJ1-6, is NAGVMQNPRHLVRRRGQEARLRCSPMKGHSHVYWYRQLPEEGLKFMVYLQKENIIDESGMPKERFSAEFPKEGPSILRIQQVVRGDSAAYFCASSPSGPINSPLHFGNGTRLTVT.

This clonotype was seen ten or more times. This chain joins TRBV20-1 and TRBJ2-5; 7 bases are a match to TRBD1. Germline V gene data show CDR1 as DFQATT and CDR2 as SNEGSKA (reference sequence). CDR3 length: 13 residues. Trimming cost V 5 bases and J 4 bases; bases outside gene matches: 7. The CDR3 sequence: CSARGRGPETQYF. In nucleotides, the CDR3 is TGCAGTGCTCGGGGAAGGGGGCCAGAGACCCAGTACTTC.

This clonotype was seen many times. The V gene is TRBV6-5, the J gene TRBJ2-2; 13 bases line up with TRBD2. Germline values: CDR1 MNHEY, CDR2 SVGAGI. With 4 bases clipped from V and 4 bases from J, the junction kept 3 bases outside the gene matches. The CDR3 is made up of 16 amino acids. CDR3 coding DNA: TGTGCCAGCAGTTCGGGACTAGCGGGGATCACCGGGGAGCTGTTTTTT. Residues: CASSSGLAGITGELFF.